Listed below are T cell receptor beta chains from one sample, sequenced in a study of T cell repertoires in cytomegalovirus infection. TCRdb used MiXCR to reprocess the reads, holding one entry per CDR3 protein. The sample lists about 900,000 distinct CDR3 sequences; around a third were seen once. These TCRs' antigens remain unknown. Specimen: cultured CD8+ T cells from PBMCs, collected from culture after CMV antigen stimulation. Receptors originate from a human donor in good health (CMV status not recorded). Some clones in this sample may be carry-over from other donors' samples. Each CDR3 is given with its conserved first and last residue.

>TRBJ2-3|TRBV12-5
CASGAPLGVPDTQYF
>TRBJ1-1|TRBV4-1
CASNPGQRNTEAFF
>TRBJ1-1|TRBV19
CASRLLRGNTEAFF
>TRBJ1-3|TRBV20-1
CSVRGGKDYSGNTIYF
>TRBJ1-3|TRBV7-8
CASSPLDGRRREGNTIYF
>TRBJ1-3|TRBV6-5
CASSYSTYWGNTIYF
>TRBJ1-1|TRBV3-1
CASSRGPGGGTEAFF
>TRBJ1-5|TRBV12-3/TRBV12-4
CASSLPKRPQHF
>TRBJ1-6|TRBV19
CASSMGSNSPLHF
>TRBJ2-3|TRBV9
CASSVAGRVTDTQYF
>TRBJ1-2|TRBV29-1
CSADNGYTF
>TRBJ2-3|TRBV29-1
CSVEGLAGGPSTDTQYF
>TRBJ2-1|TRBV4-2
CASSQSKTSGGYNEQFF
>TRBJ2-3|TRBV5-6
CASSLFSSGGLSTDTQYF
>TRBJ2-7|TRBV20-1
CSARGTTLYEQYF
>TRBJ2-3|TRBV19
CASSIQKNTDTQYF
>TRBJ2-5|TRBV19
CASSKGGRETQYF
>TRBJ1-1|TRBV12-3/TRBV12-4
CASTSWRGENTEAFF
>TRBJ2-4|TRBV4-1
CASSQVEQDIQNF